Listed below are T cell receptor beta chains from one sample, sequenced in a study of cytomegalovirus exposure and HLA in healthy donors. The method was immunoSEQ multiplex PCR; TCRdb's version includes in-frame clones alone and lacks a portion of them. The data hold around 170,000 clones, with roughly 84% observed a single time. Sequences were obtained from PBMCs. All receptors derive from a woman between 45 and 60 years old in good health and CMV-seropositive. The CDR3 runs from the conserved cysteine through the conserved F or W. D genes are given only for firm matches. Size tells how often a clone was seen (once, few, many) or the class of an expanded clone, and some rows leave it out.

j_call: TRBJ2-7
v_call: TRBV6-5
clone_size: .
d_call: .
cdr3_aa: CASSYRGSPYEQYF
cdr3_nt: TGTGCCAGCAGTTACCGGGGTTCCCCCTACGAGCAGTACTTC

j_call: TRBJ2-1
v_call: TRBV6-6
clone_size: .
d_call: TRBD1
cdr3_aa: CASRGTGGYNEQFF
cdr3_nt: TGTGCCAGCAGGGGGACAGGGGGTTACAATGAGCAGTTCTTC

j_call: TRBJ1-2
v_call: TRBV5-1
clone_size: .
d_call: TRBD1
cdr3_aa: CASSDPTGVRYGYTF
cdr3_nt: TGCGCCAGCAGCGATCCGACAGGGGTGAGGTATGGCTACACCTTC

j_call: TRBJ1-4
v_call: TRBV18
clone_size: .
d_call: .
cdr3_aa: CASSPPLWSGRDEKLFF
cdr3_nt: TGTGCCAGCTCACCACCCCTGTGGTCAGGGCGAGATGAAAAACTGTTTTTT

j_call: TRBJ1-2
v_call: TRBV27
clone_size: .
d_call: .
cdr3_aa: CASSLSPVSHGYTF
cdr3_nt: TGTGCCAGCAGTTTATCCCCCGTCTCCCATGGCTACACCTTC

j_call: TRBJ2-7
v_call: TRBV21-1
clone_size: .
d_call: .
cdr3_aa: CASSKEYLAGASTYEQYF
cdr3_nt: TGTGCCAGCAGCAAAGAGTACCTAGCGGGGGCCTCTACCTACGAGCAGTACTTC

j_call: TRBJ1-5
v_call: TRBV15
clone_size: .
d_call: .
cdr3_aa: CATSRDRGGPNQPQHF
cdr3_nt: TGTGCCACCAGCAGAGATCGGGGGGGTCCAAATCAGCCCCAGCATTTT

j_call: TRBJ2-1
v_call: TRBV9
clone_size: .
d_call: TRBD1
cdr3_aa: CASSPRTGQYNEQFF
cdr3_nt: TGTGCCAGCAGCCCTAGGACAGGGCAATACAATGAGCAGTTCTTC

j_call: TRBJ2-1
v_call: TRBV20-1
clone_size: .
d_call: TRBD2
cdr3_aa: CSGGRDNEQFF
cdr3_nt: TGCAGTGGCGGGAGGGACAATGAGCAGTTCTTC

j_call: TRBJ1-3
v_call: TRBV4-1
clone_size: .
d_call: TRBD1
cdr3_aa: CASSQAGQGSGNTIYF
cdr3_nt: TGCGCCAGCAGCCAAGCCGGACAGGGCTCTGGAAACACCATATATTTT

j_call: TRBJ2-3
v_call: TRBV5-8
clone_size: .
d_call: TRBD1
cdr3_aa: CASSFGQGLTDTQYF
cdr3_nt: TGTGCCAGCAGTTTTGGACAGGGTCTAACAGATACGCAGTATTTT

j_call: TRBJ2-4
v_call: TRBV11-1
clone_size: .
d_call: .
cdr3_aa: CASSLRETKNIQYF
cdr3_nt: TGTGCCAGCAGCCTCAGGGAAACCAAAAACATTCAGTACTTC

j_call: TRBJ1-4
v_call: TRBV5-4
clone_size: .
d_call: .
cdr3_aa: CASSQTGRDEKLFF
cdr3_nt: TGTGCCAGCAGCCAAACCGGGAGAGATGAAAAACTGTTTTTT

j_call: TRBJ1-3
v_call: TRBV2
clone_size: .
d_call: .
cdr3_aa: CASSVGVSGNTIYF
cdr3_nt: TGTGCCAGCAGTGTAGGGGTATCGGGAAACACCATATATTTT

j_call: TRBJ2-6
v_call: TRBV25-1
clone_size: .
d_call: TRBD1
cdr3_aa: CASSSHRGGANVLTF
cdr3_nt: TGTGCCAGCAGTTCTCACAGGGGCGGGGCCAACGTCCTGACTTTC

j_call: TRBJ1-2
v_call: TRBV19
clone_size: .
d_call: TRBD1
cdr3_aa: CASSILGQGANYGYTF
cdr3_nt: TGTGCCAGTAGTATATTGGGACAGGGGGCGAACTATGGCTACACCTTC

j_call: TRBJ1-3
v_call: TRBV19
clone_size: .
d_call: .
cdr3_aa: CASSYADSGNTIYF
cdr3_nt: TGTGCCAGTAGTTACGCAGACTCTGGAAACACCATATATTTT

j_call: TRBJ2-5
v_call: TRBV15
clone_size: .
d_call: TRBD1
cdr3_aa: CATSRERAGGLRQETQYF
cdr3_nt: TGTGCCACCAGCAGAGAACGGGCAGGGGGCTTGAGACAAGAGACCCAGTACTTC

j_call: TRBJ2-3
v_call: TRBV11-3
clone_size: .
d_call: TRBD1
cdr3_aa: CASSPGQGFPADTQYF
cdr3_nt: TGTGCCAGCAGCCCGGGACAGGGGTTTCCAGCAGATACGCAGTATTTT

j_call: TRBJ1-5
v_call: TRBV7-9
clone_size: .
d_call: TRBD1
cdr3_aa: CASSSTGGGQPQHF
cdr3_nt: TGTGCCAGCAGCTCCACAGGGGGAGGTCAGCCCCAGCATTTT

j_call: TRBJ2-3
v_call: TRBV9
clone_size: .
d_call: TRBD2
cdr3_aa: CASSVGTSGGTDTQYF
cdr3_nt: TGTGCCAGCAGCGTAGGGACTAGCGGGGGCACAGATACGCAGTATTTT

j_call: TRBJ2-1
v_call: TRBV19
clone_size: .
d_call: .
cdr3_aa: CASSLMTGLNEQFF
cdr3_nt: TGTGCCAGTAGTCTAATGACAGGACTCAATGAGCAGTTCTTC

j_call: TRBJ1-3
v_call: TRBV23-1
clone_size: .
d_call: .
cdr3_aa: CASSRRTVQISGNTIYF
cdr3_nt: TGCGCCAGCAGTCGTCGGACAGTTCAAATCTCTGGAAACACCATATATTTT

j_call: TRBJ2-5
v_call: TRBV6-1
clone_size: .
d_call: TRBD1
cdr3_aa: CASSVRTGWQETQYF
cdr3_nt: TGTGCCAGCAGTGTCCGGACAGGGTGGCAAGAGACCCAGTACTTC

j_call: TRBJ2-5
v_call: TRBV2
clone_size: .
d_call: TRBD2
cdr3_aa: CASTLAGVGQETQYF
cdr3_nt: TGTGCCAGCACCTTAGCGGGGGTGGGTCAAGAGACCCAGTACTTC

j_call: TRBJ1-6
v_call: TRBV28
clone_size: few
d_call: .
cdr3_aa: CASSFWRIQEDNSPLHF
cdr3_nt: TGTGCCAGCAGTTTCTGGAGAATTCAGGAGGATAATTCACCCCTCCACTTT

j_call: TRBJ2-2
v_call: TRBV7-2
clone_size: .
d_call: TRBD2
cdr3_aa: CASSPGLAGGRAGELFF
cdr3_nt: TGTGCCAGCAGCCCCGGACTAGCGGGGGGGCGGGCCGGGGAGCTGTTTTTT

j_call: TRBJ2-1
v_call: TRBV4-3
clone_size: .
d_call: .
cdr3_aa: CASSQGFTGPNEQFF
cdr3_nt: TGCGCCAGCAGCCAAGGATTTACAGGGCCCAATGAGCAGTTCTTC

j_call: TRBJ1-5
v_call: TRBV4-1
clone_size: .
d_call: .
cdr3_aa: CASSHPRQTVNQPQHF
cdr3_nt: TGCGCCAGCAGCCATCCGCGACAAACTGTCAATCAGCCCCAGCATTTT

j_call: TRBJ2-1
v_call: TRBV5-4
clone_size: .
d_call: TRBD1
cdr3_aa: CASHTGTGPYNEQFF
cdr3_nt: TGTGCCAGCCACACCGGGACAGGGCCTTACAATGAGCAGTTCTTC

j_call: TRBJ1-4
v_call: TRBV25-1
clone_size: .
d_call: TRBD1
cdr3_aa: CASSRQGTEKLFF
cdr3_nt: TGTGCCAGTAGTAGACAGGGAACTGAAAAACTGTTTTTT

j_call: TRBJ2-3
v_call: TRBV4-1
clone_size: .
d_call: .
cdr3_aa: CASSQDGAFSDTQYF
cdr3_nt: TGCGCCAGCAGCCAAGATGGGGCCTTCTCAGATACGCAGTATTTT

j_call: TRBJ2-1
v_call: TRBV5-4
clone_size: .
d_call: TRBD1
cdr3_aa: CASSTGTGAYNEQFF
cdr3_nt: TGTGCCAGCAGTACGGGGACAGGGGCCTACAATGAGCAGTTCTTC

j_call: TRBJ2-1
v_call: TRBV11-2
clone_size: few
d_call: TRBD2
cdr3_aa: CASSTWTSGASSYNEQFF
cdr3_nt: TGTGCCAGCAGCACCTGGACTAGCGGGGCGAGCTCCTACAATGAGCAGTTCTTC

j_call: TRBJ1-5
v_call: TRBV7-2
clone_size: .
d_call: .
cdr3_aa: CASSLMGGDHQPQHF
cdr3_nt: TGTGCCAGCAGCTTAATGGGCGGGGACCATCAGCCCCAGCATTTT

j_call: TRBJ1-6
v_call: TRBV5-6
clone_size: few
d_call: TRBD1
cdr3_aa: CASSRQGTGSPLHF
cdr3_nt: TGTGCCAGCAGTCGACAGGGGACAGGCTCACCCCTCCACTTT

j_call: TRBJ1-1
v_call: TRBV5-8
clone_size: .
d_call: .
cdr3_aa: CASSPDFTEAFF
cdr3_nt: TGTGCCAGCAGCCCAGATTTTACTGAAGCTTTCTTT

j_call: TRBJ2-5
v_call: TRBV5-1
clone_size: few
d_call: TRBD2
cdr3_aa: CASRNGAGGTPETQYF
cdr3_nt: TGCGCCAGCAGAAATGGGGCGGGGGGCACCCCAGAGACCCAGTACTTC

j_call: TRBJ1-1
v_call: TRBV27
clone_size: .
d_call: TRBD1
cdr3_aa: CASRSDRGYAEAFF
cdr3_nt: TGTGCCAGCAGGTCTGACAGGGGTTACGCTGAAGCTTTCTTT

j_call: TRBJ2-7
v_call: TRBV29-1
clone_size: .
d_call: .
cdr3_aa: CSVYPARGAVVSEPYEQYF
cdr3_nt: TGCAGCGTATACCCCGCCCGGGGGGCGGTTGTAAGCGAACCCTACGAGCAGTACTTC

j_call: TRBJ2-4
v_call: TRBV27
clone_size: .
d_call: .
cdr3_aa: CASSLRGLAKNIQYF
cdr3_nt: TGTGCCAGCAGTTTGAGAGGGTTAGCCAAAAACATTCAGTACTTC

j_call: TRBJ2-5
v_call: TRBV18
clone_size: once
d_call: .
cdr3_aa: CASSPRRWETQYF
cdr3_nt: TGTGCCAGCTCACCACGCAGGTGGGAGACCCAGTACTTC

j_call: TRBJ2-3
v_call: TRBV28
clone_size: .
d_call: TRBD2
cdr3_aa: CASSRLRGGRDTQYF
cdr3_nt: TGTGCCAGCAGTCGCCTCCGGGGGGGCCGCGATACGCAGTATTTT

j_call: TRBJ2-5
v_call: TRBV6-5
clone_size: few
d_call: .
cdr3_aa: CASRQGLGGETQYF
cdr3_nt: TGTGCCAGCAGGCAAGGATTGGGGGGTGAGACCCAGTACTTC

j_call: TRBJ2-7
v_call: TRBV7-2
clone_size: .
d_call: TRBD2
cdr3_aa: CASSLDFQAGAGEQYF
cdr3_nt: TGTGCCAGCAGCTTGGACTTTCAAGCGGGGGCCGGCGAGCAGTACTTC

j_call: TRBJ1-5
v_call: TRBV6-5
clone_size: .
d_call: .
cdr3_aa: CATYDRRNQPQHF
cdr3_nt: TGTGCCACTTATGACAGACGCAATCAGCCCCAGCATTTT

j_call: TRBJ2-1
v_call: TRBV7-2
clone_size: .
d_call: .
cdr3_aa: CASSLDRFYEQFF
cdr3_nt: TGTGCCAGCAGCTTAGATCGGTTCTATGAGCAGTTCTTC

j_call: TRBJ2-2
v_call: TRBV4-3
clone_size: .
d_call: .
cdr3_aa: CASSRGVVNTGELFF
cdr3_nt: TGCGCCAGCAGCCGGGGGGTCGTGAACACCGGGGAGCTGTTTTTT

j_call: TRBJ2-4
v_call: TRBV7-2
clone_size: .
d_call: TRBD1
cdr3_aa: CASSLDLSGGRNIQYF
cdr3_nt: TGTGCCAGCAGCTTAGACCTGTCAGGGGGAAGAAACATTCAGTACTTC

j_call: TRBJ2-5
v_call: TRBV4-1
clone_size: .
d_call: .
cdr3_aa: CASSGSRGGRIQETQYF
cdr3_nt: TGCGCCAGCAGCGGAAGTAGGGGGGGACGGATACAAGAGACCCAGTACTTC

j_call: TRBJ1-6
v_call: TRBV30
clone_size: .
d_call: .
cdr3_aa: CAWRFSGDNSPLHF
cdr3_nt: TGTGCCTGGAGATTCTCAGGTGATAATTCACCCCTCCACTTT

j_call: TRBJ2-5
v_call: TRBV7-2
clone_size: .
d_call: TRBD2
cdr3_aa: CASSLALTSGGARETQYF
cdr3_nt: TGTGCCAGCAGCTTAGCGCTGACTAGCGGGGGGGCCAGGGAGACCCAGTACTTC

j_call: TRBJ2-4
v_call: TRBV5-6
clone_size: .
d_call: TRBD1
cdr3_aa: CASSFRTGGNIQYF
cdr3_nt: TGTGCCAGCAGCTTTAGGACAGGGGGTAACATTCAGTACTTC

j_call: TRBJ1-3
v_call: TRBV25-1
clone_size: .
d_call: TRBD1
cdr3_aa: CASTPDRVGNTIYF
cdr3_nt: TGTGCCAGCACCCCGGACAGGGTTGGAAACACCATATATTTT

j_call: TRBJ1-1
v_call: TRBV7-9
clone_size: .
d_call: TRBD1
cdr3_aa: CASSLDQGAAFF
cdr3_nt: TGTGCCAGCAGCTTAGATCAGGGGGCGGCTTTCTTT

j_call: TRBJ1-1
v_call: TRBV6-1
clone_size: .
d_call: .
cdr3_aa: CASKPMRPELGAFF
cdr3_nt: TGTGCCAGCAAACCCATGAGACCGGAGCTCGGGGCTTTCTTT

j_call: TRBJ1-2
v_call: TRBV14
clone_size: .
d_call: .
cdr3_aa: CASSQQGYGYTF
cdr3_nt: TGTGCCAGCAGCCAACAGGGTTATGGCTACACCTTC

j_call: TRBJ1-1
v_call: TRBV2
clone_size: .
d_call: .
cdr3_aa: CASSRPGNTEAFF
cdr3_nt: TGTGCCAGCAGTCGGCCGGGGAACACTGAAGCTTTCTTT

j_call: TRBJ2-7
v_call: TRBV10-2
clone_size: .
d_call: .
cdr3_aa: CASSTDLNSYEQYF
cdr3_nt: TGCGCCAGCAGTACAGACCTTAACTCCTACGAGCAGTACTTC